This entry lists 3 T cell receptor beta chains sequenced from one sample in a study of blood T cell repertoires in COVID-19. Assay: immunoSEQ multiplex PCR; the TCRdb copy retains only in-frame clones and omits some. The sample shows 120,000 to 150,000 clones, about nine tenths of them seen only once. Specimen: peripheral blood. The origin of the receptors is a human donor in a cohort sampled during active COVID-19.

The V gene is TRBV9, the J gene TRBJ1-2, with D uncertain. The germline V gene has CDR1 SGDLS and CDR2 YYNGEE. This CDR3 is 18 amino acids long. V lost 3 bases and J lost 2, with 23 bases in between. CDR3 DNA: TGTGCCAGCAGCGAGACGGGAGAAATGCGGGGAGAGAACTATGGCTACACCTTC. It yields the protein CASSETGEMRGENYGYTF.

This clone was observed a handful of times. The J gene is TRBJ1-2, the V gene TRBV7-2, with TRBD1 matching over 11 bases. From germline, CDR1 is SGHTA and CDR2 FQGNSA. V lost 4 bases to trimming and J lost 3 bases; unmatched junction nucleotides: 4. This CDR3 is built from 15 residues. The CDR3 bases are TGTGCCAGCAGCTCCGGACAGGGGGCTTACTATGGCTACACCTTC. Translation: CASSSGQGAYYGYTF.

The V call is TRBV30, the J call TRBJ1-4; D call uncertain. Germline lookup yields CDR1 GTSNPN and CDR2 SVGIG (reference sequence). The CDR3 covers 15 residues. V dropped 2 bases and J dropped 0 bases, with 10 bases sitting between them. The CDR3 DNA reads TGTGCCTGGAGTTTCACCCGAGCAACTAATGAAAAACTGTTTTTT. This translates into CAWSFTRATNEKLFF.